Listed below are T cell receptor beta chains from one sample, sequenced in a study of shared clonotypes between healthy human individuals. Only in-frame clones appear in the TCRdb table, and some are missing; sequencing was by immunoSEQ multiplex PCR. This repertoire shows roughly 2.2 million clones, 85% to 95% found once; its top ten account for approximately 0.39%. Sequencing was performed on naive CD4+ T cells from PBMCs. The source of these receptors is a man aged 18 to 30 in good health. Some clones in this sample may be carry-over from other donors' samples. Each CDR3 is given with its conserved first and last residue. The D gene is left open where the match is weak. Clone size appears in some rows only: once, few, many, or a class for an expanded clone.

>TRBV28|NA|NA|TRBJ1-4
CASSPAGARDEKLFF
TGTGCCAGCAGTCCAGCAGGGGCTCGGGATGAAAAACTGTTTTTT
>TRBV5-1|NA|TRBD2|TRBJ2-3
CASSMGLAGVNTQYF
TGCGCCAGCAGCATGGGACTAGCGGGAGTGAATACGCAGTATTTT
>TRBV28|NA|NA|TRBJ2-7
CASSFIGIRYEQYF
TGTGCCAGCAGTTTTATCGGGATCCGCTACGAGCAGTACTTC
>TRBV7-9|NA|NA|TRBJ2-5
CASSFFGLQETQYF
TGTGCCAGCAGCTTCTTTGGCCTCCAGGAGACCCAGTACTTC
>TRBV10-3|NA|NA|TRBJ1-1
CAISESEIRTEAFF
TGTGCCATCAGTGAGTCGGAGATTAGGACTGAAGCTTTCTTT
>TRBV5-1|NA|NA|TRBJ2-1
CASSLLVNEQFF
TGCGCCAGCTCTCTCCTAGTCAATGAGCAGTTCTTC
>TRBV10-3|NA|NA|TRBJ2-1
CAIRTASSYNEQFF
TGTGCCATCCGGACTGCGAGCTCCTACAATGAGCAGTTCTTC
>TRBV7-2|NA|TRBD2|TRBJ2-3
CASSTGTSGRDTQYF
TGTGCCAGCAGCACCGGGACTAGCGGGAGAGATACGCAGTATTTT
>TRBV4-2|NA|NA|TRBJ1-2
CASSQDGTDYGYTF
TGTGCCAGCAGCCAAGACGGAACGGACTATGGCTACACCTTC
>TRBV14|few|NA|TRBJ1-1
CASSQGFQEAFF
TGTGCCAGCAGCCAAGGGTTTCAGGAAGCTTTCTTT
>TRBV2|NA|NA|TRBJ1-1
CASSVGVNTEAFF
TGTGCCAGCAGTGTAGGGGTAAACACTGAAGCTTTCTTT
>TRBV6-5|NA|NA|TRBJ1-1
CASQRQINTEAFF
TGTGCCAGCCAGAGACAGATTAACACTGAAGCTTTCTTT
>TRBV30|NA|TRBD1|TRBJ1-1
CAWSVLGQGSATEAFF
TGTGCCTGGAGTGTCCTAGGACAGGGGTCGGCCACTGAAGCTTTCTTT
>TRBV7-3|NA|NA|TRBJ2-1
CASSLIQNHNEQFF
TGTGCCAGCAGCTTAATACAGAATCACAATGAGCAGTTCTTC
>TRBV27|NA|NA|TRBJ2-2
CASSLFTGELFF
TGTGCCAGCAGTTTATTTACCGGGGAGCTGTTTTTT
>TRBV4-2|NA|TRBD2|TRBJ2-1
CASSQEAGDPAGFYNEQFF
TGTGCCAGCAGCCAAGAGGCGGGGGACCCGGCGGGGTTTTACAATGAGCAGTTCTTC
>TRBV28|NA|NA|TRBJ2-7
CASLSPGAVGEQYF
TGTGCCAGCCTCTCCCCGGGAGCGGTGGGCGAGCAGTACTTC
>TRBV2|NA|NA|TRBJ2-7
CASSVMTQQGSEQYF
TGTGCCAGCAGCGTTATGACTCAACAGGGATCCGAGCAGTACTTC